Each of the 8 T cell receptor beta chains below was sequenced from the same sample in a study of T cells in women clearing cervical HPV infection. Method: immunoSEQ multiplex PCR; TCRdb's copy keeps in-frame clones and lacks some. The data include roughly 47,000 clones; the top ten clones carry roughly a third. Input material: blood buffy coat. These receptors came from a woman between 18 and 70 years old with a cervical HPV16 infection that either progressed to CIN3+ or cleared (not recorded which).

Remarks on this clone: From the germline J gene comes the end of the CDR3, since the read stops 3 residues before it. This chain joins TRBV19 and TRBJ1-4; TRBD1 matches at 11 bases. The CDR3 totals 19 residues. Germline trimming cut 5 bases from V and 9 bases from J; bases unmatched to any gene: 20. Germline V lookup: CDR1 LNHDA, CDR2 SQIVND (reference sequence). CDR3 bases read: TGTGCCAGTAGTCCAATAAGCGGGACAGGGGGTGCCAGTAGGCAAAAA. Its protein product is CASSPISGTGGASRQK. The entire CDR3 protein reads CASSPISGTGGASRQKLFF.

The CDR3 spells CASSTDRAQETQYF. The DNA read from the CDR3 is TGTGCCAGCAGTACCGACAGAGCCCAAGAGACC. The genes are TRBV2 and TRBJ2-5; a possible D gene is TRBD1 (5 bases). Read coverage stops 3 residues before the CDR3 terminus; the germline J gene supplies the remainder. Trimming left V 5 bases short and J 1 base short, with 11 bases between. CDR3 length: 14 amino acids. Germline V gives CDR1 SNHLY, CDR2 FYNNEI.

About this clone: The sequence runs out 3 residues before the end of the CDR3; the remainder is reconstructed from the germline J gene. The V gene is TRBV7-2, the J gene TRBJ2-7; D uncertain. The CDR3 extends over 12 amino acids. V lost 1 base to trimming and J lost 6 bases, with 7 bases between them. The V gene's germline CDR1 is SGHTA and CDR2 FQGNSA. CDR3 sequence reads: CASSLVRSEQYF. Partial CDR3 DNA: TGTGCCAGCAGCTTAGTCCGCAGCGAG.

In regard to this clone: The junction departs from germline at one end; a sequencing error may be responsible. Read sequence stops 3 residues before the CDR3 end, and the germline J gene provides the missing end. This sequence joins TRBV2 and TRBJ2-2, with 8 bases that match TRBD1. The CDR3 length is 14 residues. Germline loops: CDR1 SNHLY, CDR2 FYNNEI. The sequenced CDR3 bases are TGTGCCAGCAGTGATGGGCAGGGGGCCGGGAAG. Translated: CASSDGQGAGK. The entire CDR3 sequence reads CASSDGQGAGKLFF.

Concerning this clone: The read terminates 3 residues ahead of where the CDR3 ends, so the germline J gene completes it. This chain joins TRBV20-1 and TRBJ2-1; TRBD2 agrees at 10 bases. The CDR3 sequence is 14 residues long. The J segment lost 6 bases and the V segment lost 6 bases, leaving 8 bases of the junction unmatched. Germline V gene data show CDR1 as DFQATT and CDR2 as SNEGSKA (reference sequence). CDR3 sequence reads: CSATPSGSLNEQFF. The sequenced CDR3 bases are TGCAGTGCCACTCCTAGCGGGAGTCTCAATGAG.

Note on this clone: The read gets to within 3 residues of the CDR3 end, and the germline J gene fills in the rest. The chain has TRBV7-3 and TRBJ1-1, with D possibly being TRBD1 (6 bases). The CDR3 consists of 13 residues. Germline assignment: CDR1 SGHTA and CDR2 FQGTGA. V gave up 6 bases and J gave up 1 base, with 9 bases separating them. The CDR3 DNA, read in part, is TGTGCCAGCAGGATGACAGGGAACACTGAA. It yields the protein CASRMTGNTE. The full CDR3 protein reads CASRMTGNTEAFF.

Regarding this clone: The CDR3 end lies 3 residues beyond the end of the read and is filled in from the germline J gene. The chain couples TRBV7-6 to TRBJ2-3, with D possibly TRBD1 on 6 matching bases. The CDR3 loop spans 15 amino acids. The V gene's germline CDR1 is SGHVS and CDR2 FNYEAQ. Trimming pared 5 bases from V and 1 base from J, leaving 13 bases between. The CDR3 region is CASSLYRERTDTQYF. The CDR3 bases that were read are TGTGCCAGCAGCCTTTACAGGGAGCGCACAGATACG.

For this clone: The read falls 3 residues short of the CDR3 end, and the missing part is taken from the germline J gene. J is TRBJ1-1 and V is TRBV7-2, with 8 nucleotides matching TRBD1. J lost 4 bases, V lost 5 bases, and 6 bases had no gene match. Germline CDR1 and CDR2: SGHTA and FQGNSA. The CDR3 loop spans 14 amino acids. CDR3 loop: CASSPRQGSTEAFF. The part of the CDR3 DNA that was read is TGTGCCAGCAGCCCCAGACAGGGGTCCACTGAA.